This TCR beta chain was sequenced in a study of prognosis after radiotherapy for stage I lung cancer. The overall study: Radiotherapy was followed by distant metastases in a few patients, which appeared at a median of 7 months; 15 patients showed no significant progression. Study results and caveats: Samples before stereotactic body radiation therapy had more unique TCR clones (median approximately 9,600 versus 7,200). Any tumor specificity that the expanded TCR clones may have had was not determined.

As concerns this clonotype: No antigen is known for it.

Germline V gene sequence: CDR1 SGHDT, CDR2 YYEEEE. V was clipped by 0 bases and J by 7 bases; unmatched bases: 0. The CDR3 is 14 amino acids. Two-round multiplex PCR, the amplification method, yielded TCR beta CDR3 from genomic DNA. Primers targeting each individual TRBV and TRBJ gene were applied in first-round PCR. In TCRdb, the multiplex PCR reads were re-called with MiXCR into one record per CDR3 protein. The sample records roughly 30,000 distinct CDR3 sequences, 42% being singletons. This chain links TRBV5-6 with TRBJ1-6; 8 bases match TRBD1. Sequenced here: PBMCs, sampled before or after stereotactic body radiation therapy (not recorded which). This clonotype originated in a donor over 45 with non-small cell lung cancer. CDR3: CASSLGTGNSPLHF. The DNA of the CDR3 is TGTGCCAGCAGCTTGGGGACAGGGAATTCACCCCTCCACTTT.